These 18 T cell receptor beta chains were sequenced from one sample in a study of graft-versus-host responses after intestinal transplantation. Irradiated stimulators labeled with violet dye, some 200,000 in number, were plated with some 200,000 CFSE-labeled responders. The repertoire was sequenced with immunoSEQ multiplex PCR; TCRdb's copy has only in-frame clones and lacks some. The sample records about 9,600 clones, less than 35% being singletons. Sequenced here: alloreactive CD8+ T cells from a mixed lymphocyte reaction culture, sampled before intestinal transplant. The subset here: CFSE-low proliferating T cells sorted from roughly six-day pre-transplant mixed lymphocyte reaction (GvH or HvG direction). These receptor sequences come from a human patient who received an intestinal transplant.

The chain combines TRBV7-6 with TRBJ2-3; TRBD2 matches 9 bases. V trimming: 1 base; J trimming: 2 bases; junction bases outside the gene matches: 7. Germline V gene sequence: CDR1 SGHVS, CDR2 FNYEAQ. The CDR3 runs to 17 residues. The CDR3 region is CASSLEERGVNTDTQYF. In nucleotides, the CDR3 is TGTGCCAGCAGCTTAGAGGAGCGGGGGGTGAACACAGATACGCAGTATTTT.

This clone is categorized as medium-sized (0.01 to 0.1%). The chain links TRBV6-5 to TRBJ1-1; tentatively, D is TRBD1 (6 bases). CDR3 size: 14 residues. Deletions cut 2 bases from V and 3 bases from J, with 10 bases between. Germline V gene data show CDR1 as MNHEY and CDR2 as SVGAGI. The CDR3 here is CASSYGGADTEAFF. The CDR3 DNA follows: TGTGCCAGCAGTTACGGGGGGGCGGACACTGAAGCTTTCTTT.

The chain recombines TRBV7-9 with TRBJ1-6; D remains unclear. This CDR3 comprises 17 residues. Germline V gene data show CDR1 as SEHNR and CDR2 as FQNEAQ (reference sequence). V dropped 3 bases and J dropped 5 bases, with 17 bases sitting between them. The CDR3 loop is CASSFGVAGWDNSPLHF. CDR3 DNA: TGTGCCAGCAGCTTCGGCGTGGCGGGATGGGATAATTCACCCCTCCACTTT.

The chain combines TRBV11-2 with TRBJ2-7, with 9 bases fitting TRBD1. Germline V gene lookup returns CDR1 SGHAT and CDR2 FQNNGV. The CDR3 consists of 15 residues. After removal of 2 bases from V and 2 bases from J, the junction contained 4 bases not matched to a gene. The CDR3 nucleotides are TGTGCCAGCAGCTTATTTGGGACAGGGACCTACGAGCAGTACTTC. It yields the protein CASSLFGTGTYEQYF.

The chain recombines TRBV10-3 with TRBJ2-7, with a possible D match to TRBD1 (5 bases). V lost 10 bases to trimming and J lost 2 bases, with 21 bases between them. From germline, CDR1 is ENHRY and CDR2 SYGVKD. The CDR3 length is 15 residues. CDR3 nucleotide sequence: TGTGCCACCAAGCACCTTTGGGGCGTCGCCTACGAGCAGTACTTC. As protein: CATKHLWGVAYEQYF.

The chain links TRBV5-4 to TRBJ2-1, with D possibly TRBD2 on 5 matching bases. The CDR3 contains 13 residues. Trimming removed 3 bases from V and 7 bases from J, with 11 bases in between. Germline CDR1 and CDR2: SGHNT and YYREEE (reference sequence). CDR3 residues: CASSWARDNEQFF. DNA for the CDR3: TGTGCCAGCAGCTGGGCCCGGGATAATGAGCAGTTCTTC.

This clone came up a few times. V is TRBV5-1 and J is TRBJ2-7; TRBD1 agrees at 7 bases. The CDR3 has 15 residues. Germline trimming cut 4 bases from V and 0 bases from J; bases unmatched to any gene: 7. Germline V gene sequence: CDR1 SGHRS, CDR2 YFSETQ. Written as DNA, the CDR3 is TGCGCCAGCAGCCCTGGGACAGACAGCTCCTACGAGCAGTACTTC. This codes for CASSPGTDSSYEQYF.

The DNA of the CDR3 is TGCGCCAGCAGCCCCCCAGCGGGGGGGCCCTACAATGAGCAGTTCTTC. It specifies CASSPPAGGPYNEQFF. The chain carries TRBV5-1 and TRBJ2-1; TRBD2 matches at 10 bases. The junction had 6 bases not matched to a gene; V was cut back by 4 bases and J by 2 bases. The V gene's germline CDR1 is SGHRS and CDR2 YFSETQ. The CDR3 contains 16 residues.

The chain joins TRBV7-9 to TRBJ1-1; D is possibly TRBD1 (6 bases). The CDR3 is made up of 14 amino acids. V was clipped by 6 bases and J by 4 bases, with 15 bases between them. Germline-derived CDR1 and CDR2 are SEHNR and FQNEAQ (reference sequence). The CDR3, as DNA: TGTGCCAGCAGGCAGACAGGTCCGGGCACTGAAGCTTTCTTT. Translated, it gives CASRQTGPGTEAFF.

J is TRBJ2-1 and V is TRBV19, with D uncertain. The CDR3 is 14 residues long. Germline V CDR1 and CDR2: LNHDA, SQIVND (reference sequence). With 3 bases removed from V and 8 bases from J, the gap between germline ends came to 14 bases. The CDR3 DNA reads TGTGCCAGTAGTATCCTGCTTAGCTTCGATGAGCAGTTCTTC. Its translation is CASSILLSFDEQFF.

This chain connects TRBV6-5 to TRBJ1-6, with a weak D call TRBD1 (6 bases). Germline assignment: CDR1 MNHEY and CDR2 SVGAGI. V shed 11 bases and J shed 9 bases, with 17 bases lying between them. The CDR3 contains 13 residues. The CDR3 reads CACTWGPGSPLHF. The CDR3 coding sequence is TGTGCCTGCACATGGGGGCCTGGTTCACCCCTCCACTTT.

The chain couples TRBV7-2 to TRBJ1-5, with 7 bases matching TRBD1. Germline V gene data show CDR1 as SGHTA and CDR2 as FQGNSA. The CDR3 loop spans 14 amino acids. J was trimmed by 2 bases and V by 6 bases; bases with no gene match: 4. CDR3 nucleotides: TGTGCCAGCAGTTTTACAGGGGGCAATCAGCCCCAGCATTTT. Its translation is CASSFTGGNQPQHF.

The chain carries TRBV6-6 and TRBJ2-5, with 14 bases fitting TRBD2. V was pared by 2 bases and J by 5 bases, with 4 bases of the junction left unmatched. Germline CDR1 reads MNHNY; CDR2 reads SVGAGI (reference sequence). The CDR3 has 16 amino acids. CDR3 amino acids: CASSYQGLAGVETQYF. CDR3 DNA: TGTGCCAGCAGTTACCAGGGACTAGCGGGGGTTGAGACCCAGTACTTC.

For this clone: An end of the junction does not agree with germline; a read error may underlie this. The chain uses TRBV10-3 and TRBJ2-2; D perhaps matches TRBD1 (6 bases). CDR1 and CDR2 (germline): ENHRY, SYGVKD. There are 14 residues in the CDR3. In nucleotides, the CDR3 is TGCGCCACGACTCCAGGGGTGCTGACGGGGGAGCTGTTTTTT. Its translation: CATTPGVLTGELFF.

As to this clone: The junction and the germline gene differ at one end; a read error may be behind it. This chain links TRBV2 with TRBJ2-1; 7 bases are shared with TRBD2. CDR3 length: 15 residues. Germline CDR1 and CDR2: SNHLY and FYNNEI. This chain's CDR3 is CASREGLVSPNEQFF. Written as DNA, the CDR3 is TGTGCCAGCAGAGAAGGACTAGTTTCCCCCAATGAGCAGTTCTTC. The variable domain in full, completed from reference TRBV2 and TRBJ2-1, reads EPEVTQTPSHQVTQMGQEVILRCVPISNHLYFYWYRQILGQKVEFLVSFYNNEISEKSEIFDDQFSVERPDGSNFTLKIRSTKLEDSAMYFCASREGLVSPNEQFFGPGTRLTVL.

The chain carries TRBV13 and TRBJ2-5; 16 positions agree with TRBD2. The CDR3 is made up of 21 amino acids. V dropped 0 bases and J dropped 5; count of bases not matched to a gene: 15. Germline lookup yields CDR1 PRHDT and CDR2 FYEKMQ (reference sequence). The CDR3 nucleotides are TGTGCCAGCAGCTTAGGAGGAGGGACTAGCGGGGGGGCCCACCAGTCGGAGACCCAGTACTTC. This gives the protein CASSLGGGTSGGAHQSETQYF.

The genes are TRBV11-3 and TRBJ2-7, with 12 positions matching TRBD2. This CDR3 has 14 residues. Per the germline V gene, CDR1 is SGHNT and CDR2 is YENEEA. V was pared by 5 bases and J by 7 bases, with 6 bases of the junction left unmatched. The CDR3 spells CASSPSGGAVEQYF. CDR3 sequence (DNA): TGTGCCAGCAGCCCTAGCGGGGGGGCCGTAGAGCAGTACTTC.

This chain uses TRBV12-2 with TRBJ1-5. TRBV12-2 is annotated as a pseudogene. CDR3 length equals 15 residues. The CDR3 loop is CASRLRGGLCQPQHF. Here the CDR3 DNA reads TGTGCAAGTCGCTTACGGGGAGGTTTGTGTCAGCCCCAGCATTTT.